These 16 T cell receptor beta chains originate from one sample sequenced in a study of cytomegalovirus exposure and HLA in healthy donors. Sequencing was performed with immunoSEQ multiplex PCR; in TCRdb, only in-frame clones are kept and a portion is missing. The sample shows 250,000 to 300,000 clones, 80% to 90% of them seen only once. The sequencing input was PBMCs. The origin of the receptors is a woman aged 18-29 years in good health and CMV-seronegative.

This clone is a singleton in its sample. One junction end disagrees with the germline gene, perhaps due to a read error. The chain carries TRBV7-9 and TRBJ2-1; 9 bases agree with TRBD2. The CDR3 loop spans 13 amino acids. CDR1 is SEHNR, CDR2 FQNEAQ, per germline (reference sequence). DNA for the CDR3: TGTGCCAGCAGCCGTCTGACTAGCGGAACCTTCCTCTTC. It yields the protein CASSRLTSGTFLF.

The genes are TRBV4-1 and TRBJ1-3, with D possibly matching TRBD1 (5 bases). V lost 2 bases, J lost 8 bases, and 19 bases lay in between. Looked up from germline, CDR1 is MGHRA and CDR2 is YSYEKL. The CDR3 is 16 residues long. CDR3 protein: CASSQMPWGLRHTIYF. CDR3 nucleotide sequence: TGCGCCAGCAGCCAAATGCCTTGGGGACTTCGCCACACCATATATTTT.

V is TRBV6-5 and J is TRBJ1-5; D gene uncertain. This CDR3 has 14 residues. Germline CDR1 MNHEY, CDR2 SVGAGI. Trimming pared 6 bases from V and 7 bases from J, leaving 16 bases between. DNA of the CDR3: TGTGCCAGCAGACGGGTCTACCGCCGGCAGCCCCAGCATTTT. This translates into CASRRVYRRQPQHF.

The chain combines TRBV6-5 with TRBJ1-2, with 7 nucleotides matching TRBD1. Germline V gene data show CDR1 as MNHEY and CDR2 as SVGAGI. V dropped 7 bases and J dropped 4; count of bases not matched to a gene: 9. The CDR3 is 14 residues long. The CDR3 DNA reads TGTGCCAGCAAAGACGGACAGGTGCTCTATGGCTACACCTTC. Translated, it gives CASKDGQVLYGYTF.

The V gene is TRBV5-4, the J gene TRBJ1-5, with 9 bases fitting TRBD1. The CDR3 has 15 amino acids. Germline V gives CDR1 SGHNT, CDR2 YYREEE (reference sequence). V was pared by 3 bases and J by 0 bases, with 1 base of the junction left unmatched. CDR3 in DNA: TGTGCCAGCAGCTCGGGACAGGGTAGCAATCAGCCCCAGCATTTT. Translating it yields CASSSGQGSNQPQHF. The full variable domain, completed using reference TRBV5-4 and TRBJ1-5, is ETGVTQSPTHLIKTRGQQVTLRCSSQSGHNTVSWYQQALGQGPQFIFQYYREEENGRGNFPPRFSGLQFPNYSSELNVNALELDDSALYLCASSSGQGSNQPQHFGDGTRLSIL.

This rearrangement joins TRBV6-1 to TRBJ1-1; TRBD1 aligns across 7 bases. V lost 6 bases, J lost 5 bases, and 6 bases stayed unmatched. The CDR3 runs to 13 residues. Per germline, CDR1 MNHNS and CDR2 SASEGT. The CDR3 bases are TGTGCCAGCAGAGGGGCAGGGGGAACTGAAGCTTTCTTT. This codes for CASRGAGGTEAFF.

V gene TRBV14 combines with J gene TRBJ2-3, with 12 bases identical to TRBD2. The CDR3 contains 20 residues. CDR1 and CDR2 from the germline V gene are SGHDN and FVKESK. The junction had 18 bases not matched to a gene; V was cut back by 2 bases and J by 6 bases. The DNA for the CDR3 is TGTGCCAGCAGCCAACGGGCTAGCGGGGGGGCGAGGAACCTAAGGGATACGCAGTATTTT. Protein sequence: CASSQRASGGARNLRDTQYF.

CDR3 in amino acids: CASSYGQVNTEAFF. DNA for the CDR3: TGTGCCAGCAGTTACGGGCAGGTGAACACTGAAGCTTTCTTT. This chain links TRBV6-6 with TRBJ1-1, with unresolved D. The germline V gene has CDR1 MNHNY and CDR2 SVGAGI (reference sequence). Trimming took off 2 bases at V and 0 bases at J, with 7 bases between the two ends. This CDR3 has 14 residues.

This sequence joins TRBV2 and TRBJ2-7, with 13 nucleotides matching TRBD2. Germline assignment: CDR1 SNHLY and CDR2 FYNNEI. Unmatched junction bases numbered 10, after V lost 8 bases and J lost 6 bases. The CDR3 consists of 15 residues. In DNA form, the CDR3 reads TGTGCCAGCCAGGGGACTAGCGGGGCGCTCGGCGAGCAGTACTTC. It codes for CASQGTSGALGEQYF.

This chain joins TRBV28 and TRBJ1-2; D possibly corresponds to TRBD1 (6 bases). The CDR3 covers 13 residues. With 6 bases removed from V and 5 bases from J, the gap between germline ends came to 13 bases. Looked up from germline, CDR1 is MDHEN and CDR2 is SYDVKM. CDR3 bases: TGTGCCAGCAGCGGAGGGGGGGCATATGGCTACACCTTC. It codes for CASSGGGAYGYTF.

V is TRBV30 and J is TRBJ1-5; TRBD1 might be the D (6 bases). CDR1 and CDR2 (germline): GTSNPN, SVGIG (reference sequence). This CDR3 has 14 amino acids. Trimming shortened V by 1 base and J by 3 bases, and 10 bases separated the two germline ends. DNA of the CDR3: TGTGCCTGGAGTGGAGGACAGCTCAATCAGCCCCAGCATTTT. It encodes CAWSGGQLNQPQHF.

The genes are TRBV28 and TRBJ1-1; possibly TRBD1 for D (5 bases). This CDR3 is 13 amino acids long. The V gene lost 6 bases and the J gene lost 5 bases, with 13 bases spanning the gap. CDR1 and CDR2 from the germline V gene are MDHEN and SYDVKM. CDR3 DNA: TGTGCCAGCAGCCAGCGGGGGAGTACTGAAGCTTTCTTT. Its translation is CASSQRGSTEAFF. The complete variable domain, with remaining parts taken from reference TRBV28 and TRBJ1-1, reads DVKVTQSSRYLVKRTGEKVFLECVQDMDHENMFWYRQDPGLGLRLIYFSYDVKMKEKGDIPEGYSVSREKKERFSLILESASTNQTSMYLCASSQRGSTEAFFGQGTRLTVV.

V usage is TRBV28 and J usage is TRBJ1-5; 11 positions match TRBD1. J was trimmed by 7 bases and V by 2 bases; bases with no gene match: 4. The CDR3 sequence is 15 residues long. Germline V gene data show CDR1 as MDHEN and CDR2 as SYDVKM. Here the CDR3 reads CASSLRTGGIQPQHF. CDR3 nucleotides: TGTGCCAGCAGTTTAAGGACAGGGGGCATCCAGCCCCAGCATTTT.

This chain connects TRBV19 to TRBJ1-2; D unresolved. This CDR3 region has 13 residues. Germline lookup yields CDR1 LNHDA and CDR2 SQIVND (reference sequence). V was cut by 7 bases and J by 1 base, with 10 bases left in between. The CDR3: CASTTLLNYGYTF. CDR3 nucleotides: TGTGCCAGTACCACACTACTTAACTATGGCTACACCTTC.

V is TRBV18 and J is TRBJ2-3; D is uncertain. This CDR3 is 14 amino acids long. Germline assignment: CDR1 KGHSH and CDR2 LQKENI. V gave up 2 bases and J gave up 2 bases, with 8 bases separating them. CDR3 DNA sequence: TGTGCCAGCTCACCAGCACAGACCACAGATACGCAGTATTTT. Its protein is CASSPAQTTDTQYF.

The V and J genes are TRBV5-1 and TRBJ2-1; TRBD1 might be the D (5 bases). Trimming stripped 1 base from V and 7 bases from J, with 9 bases between. The CDR3 is 13 residues long. CDR1 and CDR2 from the germline V gene are SGHRS and YFSETQ. CDR3 coding DNA: TGCGCCAGCAGCTTGACAGGCCAGAATGAGCAGTTCTTC. Translating gives CASSLTGQNEQFF.